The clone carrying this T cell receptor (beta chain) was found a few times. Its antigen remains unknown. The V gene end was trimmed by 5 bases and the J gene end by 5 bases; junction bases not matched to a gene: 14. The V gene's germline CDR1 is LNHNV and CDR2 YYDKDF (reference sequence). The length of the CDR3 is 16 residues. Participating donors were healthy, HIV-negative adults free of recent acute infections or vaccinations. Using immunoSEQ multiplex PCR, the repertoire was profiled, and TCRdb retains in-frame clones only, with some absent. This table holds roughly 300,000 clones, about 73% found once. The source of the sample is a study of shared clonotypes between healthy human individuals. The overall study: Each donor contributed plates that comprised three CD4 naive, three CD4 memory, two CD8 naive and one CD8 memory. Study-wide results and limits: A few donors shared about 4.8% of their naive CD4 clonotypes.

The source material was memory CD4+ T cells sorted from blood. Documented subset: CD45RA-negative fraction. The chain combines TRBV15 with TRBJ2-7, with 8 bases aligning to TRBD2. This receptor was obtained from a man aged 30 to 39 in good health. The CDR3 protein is CATSPRGGIFDNEQYF. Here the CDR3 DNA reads TGTGCCACCAGCCCTCGGGGGGGTATTTTCGACAACGAGCAGTACTTC.